This paragraph covers one TCR beta chain sequence. This record comes from a study of blood T cell repertoires in COVID-19. Background on the study: Sources were T cells, B-cell-depleted T cells, or PBMCs; the material itself was cDNA or gDNA.

The length of the CDR3 is 15 residues. Germline V CDR1 and CDR2: LNHDA, SQIVND (reference sequence). The V and J ends lost 5 bases and 4 bases, in that order; junction bases with no gene match: 4. Repertoires were generated with immunoSEQ multiplex PCR, while TCRdb's copy carries only in-frame clones and drops some. The sample lists 200,000 to 250,000 clones; roughly 85% were seen once. This receptor was obtained from a middle-aged man who had recovered from COVID-19. The sequencing sample was made of peripheral blood. The rearrangement uses TRBV19 and TRBJ2-1, with 11 bases fitting TRBD2. The CDR3 nucleotides read TGTGCCAGTAGTCCCCTAGCGGGAGGTTACAATGAGCAGTTCTTC. It translates to CASSPLAGGYNEQFF.